This T cell receptor (beta chain) was captured in a study of T-cell reconstitution after alpha-beta-depleted transplantation in children. This clonotype was counted only a few times. Unique molecular identifiers were incorporated into the prepared TCRbeta library. One entry per CDR3 protein, called by TCRdb with MiXCR from the PCR reads. The table has hundreds of thousands of distinct CDR3 sequences, around 18% seen once. This CDR3 has 15 residues. CDR1 is SQVTM, CDR2 ANQGSEA, per germline. Trimming at V came to 6 bases and at J to 2 bases, leaving 7 bases not matched to a gene. The specimen comprised PBMCs from the stem cell graft donor, sampled from the stem cell graft. The receptor's source is a human donor who donated a stem cell graft to a child with acute lymphoblastic leukemia. The chain uses TRBV29-1 and TRBJ2-7; 13 bases line up with TRBD2. CDR3 amino acids: CSVKGLAGPTYEQYF. CDR3 nucleotides: TGCAGCGTAAAGGGACTAGCGGGACCCACCTACGAGCAGTACTTC.